Each of the 5 T cell receptor beta chains below was sequenced from the same sample in a study of T cell responses to AZD1222 COVID-19 vaccine. Using immunoSEQ multiplex PCR, the repertoire was profiled, and TCRdb retains in-frame clones only, with some absent. Here the sample spans approximately 180,000 clones, roughly 92% being singletons. The starting material was peripheral blood, obtained on day 0 of AZD1222 vaccination. The source is an adult in good health.

This chain's CDR3 is CASSPQAGAGYGYTF. DNA of the CDR3: TGCGCCAGCAGCCCCCAAGCGGGGGCCGGCTATGGCTACACCTTC. This chain links TRBV4-3 with TRBJ1-2, with D possibly being TRBD1 (6 bases). Germline V CDR1 and CDR2: LGHNA, YSLEER. CDR3 length: 15 residues. Between the trimmed V and J ends, which lost 4 bases and 4 bases, there was a span of 16 bases.

The gene calls are TRBV28 and TRBJ1-4; perhaps TRBD1 as D (5 bases). CDR1 is MDHEN, CDR2 SYDVKM, per germline. Trimming shortened V by 6 bases and J by 5 bases, and 13 bases separated the two germline ends. CDR3 length equals 14 residues. The CDR3 DNA reads TGTGCCAGCAGCCACGGGACCGAGAATGAAAAACTGTTTTTT. Protein product: CASSHGTENEKLFF.

The rearrangement uses TRBV28 and TRBJ1-2; TRBD1 agrees at 8 bases. V dropped 3 bases and J dropped 2; count of bases not matched to a gene: 5. Germline loops: CDR1 MDHEN, CDR2 SYDVKM. The CDR3 runs to 15 residues. The CDR3 nucleotides are TGTGCCAGCAGTTTTGAGTCAGGGGGCAACTATGGCTACACCTTC. Its protein is CASSFESGGNYGYTF.

V is TRBV19 and J is TRBJ1-2, with TRBD1 as a possible D gene (6 bases). The CDR3 totals 11 residues. Trimming left V 5 bases short and J 7 bases short, with 8 bases between. CDR1 is LNHDA, CDR2 SQIVND, per germline (reference sequence). The CDR3 spells CASSGGRGYTF. CDR3 DNA sequence: TGTGCCAGTAGTGGGGGGCGTGGCTACACCTTC.

V and J are TRBV27 and TRBJ2-2, with 7 bases fitting TRBD1. With V trimmed by 6 bases and J by 0 bases, 4 bases remained unmatched. The CDR3 runs to 15 residues. CDR1 and CDR2 from the germline V gene are MNHEY and SMNVEV (reference sequence). CDR3 residues: CASSWGQSNTGELFF. The CDR3, as DNA: TGTGCCAGCAGCTGGGGACAGTCGAACACCGGGGAGCTGTTTTTT.